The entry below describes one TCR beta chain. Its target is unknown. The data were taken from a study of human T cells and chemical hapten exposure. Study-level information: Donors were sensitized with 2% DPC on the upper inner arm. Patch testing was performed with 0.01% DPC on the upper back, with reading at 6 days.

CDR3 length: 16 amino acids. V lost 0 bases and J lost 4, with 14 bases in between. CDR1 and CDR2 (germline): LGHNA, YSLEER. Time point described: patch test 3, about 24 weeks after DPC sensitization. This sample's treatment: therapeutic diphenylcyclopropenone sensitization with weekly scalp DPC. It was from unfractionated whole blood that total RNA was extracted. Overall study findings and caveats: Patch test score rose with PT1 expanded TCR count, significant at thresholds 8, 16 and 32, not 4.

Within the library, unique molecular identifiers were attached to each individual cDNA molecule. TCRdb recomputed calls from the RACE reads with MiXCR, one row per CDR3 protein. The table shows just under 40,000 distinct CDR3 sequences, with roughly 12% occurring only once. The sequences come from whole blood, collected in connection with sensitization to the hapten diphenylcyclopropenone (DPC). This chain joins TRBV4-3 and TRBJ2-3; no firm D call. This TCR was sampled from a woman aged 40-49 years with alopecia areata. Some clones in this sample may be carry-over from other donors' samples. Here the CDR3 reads CASSQDVEIRSDTQYF. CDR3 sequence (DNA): TGCGCCAGCAGCCAAGATGTGGAGATACGGTCAGATACGCAGTATTTT.